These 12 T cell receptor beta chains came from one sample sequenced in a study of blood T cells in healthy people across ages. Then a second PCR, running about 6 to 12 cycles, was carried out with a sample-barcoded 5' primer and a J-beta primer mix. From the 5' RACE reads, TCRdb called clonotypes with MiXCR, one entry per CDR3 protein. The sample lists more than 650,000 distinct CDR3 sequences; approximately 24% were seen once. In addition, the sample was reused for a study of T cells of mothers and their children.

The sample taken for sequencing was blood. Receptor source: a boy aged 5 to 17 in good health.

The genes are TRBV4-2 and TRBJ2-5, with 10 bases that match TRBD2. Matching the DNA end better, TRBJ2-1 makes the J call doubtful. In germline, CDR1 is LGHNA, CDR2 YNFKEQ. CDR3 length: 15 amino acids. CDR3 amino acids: CASNPRTSGVNEQFF. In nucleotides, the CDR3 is TGTGCCAGCAACCCAAGAACTAGCGGGGTCAATGAGCAGTTCTTC.

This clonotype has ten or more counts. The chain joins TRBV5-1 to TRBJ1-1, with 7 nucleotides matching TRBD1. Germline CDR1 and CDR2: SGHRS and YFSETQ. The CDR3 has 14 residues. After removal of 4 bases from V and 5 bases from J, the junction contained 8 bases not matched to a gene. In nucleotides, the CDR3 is TGCGCCAGCAGCACTCTGGACAGGAGGACTGAAGCTTTCTTT. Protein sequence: CASSTLDRRTEAFF.

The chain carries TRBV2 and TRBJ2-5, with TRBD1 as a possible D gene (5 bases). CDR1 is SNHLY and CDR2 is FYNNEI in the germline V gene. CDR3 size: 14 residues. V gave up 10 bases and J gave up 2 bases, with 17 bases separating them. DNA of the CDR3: TGTGCCACTGCTCGTCGGCAGGGACAAGAGACCCAGTACTTC. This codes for CATARRQGQETQYF.

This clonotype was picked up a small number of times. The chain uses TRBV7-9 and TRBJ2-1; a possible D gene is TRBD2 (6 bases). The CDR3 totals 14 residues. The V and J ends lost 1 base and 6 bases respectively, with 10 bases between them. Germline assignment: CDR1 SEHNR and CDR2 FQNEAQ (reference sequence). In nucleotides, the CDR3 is TGTGCCAGCAGCTTAGTCGGGGAGGCCAATGAGCAGTTCTTC. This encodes CASSLVGEANEQFF.

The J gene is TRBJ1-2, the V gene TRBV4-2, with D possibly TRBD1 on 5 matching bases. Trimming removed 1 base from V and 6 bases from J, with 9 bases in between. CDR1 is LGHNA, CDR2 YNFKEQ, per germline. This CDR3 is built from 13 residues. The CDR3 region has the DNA TGTGCCAGCAGCCAAGGGGGGGTTCATGGCTACACCTTC. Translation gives CASSQGGVHGYTF.

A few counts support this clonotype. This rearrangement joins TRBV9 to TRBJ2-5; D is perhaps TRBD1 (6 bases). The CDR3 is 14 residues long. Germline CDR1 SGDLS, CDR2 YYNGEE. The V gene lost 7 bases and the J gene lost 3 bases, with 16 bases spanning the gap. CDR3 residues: CASAPRTAEETQYF. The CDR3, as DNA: TGTGCCAGCGCCCCTCGGACAGCCGAAGAGACCCAGTACTTC. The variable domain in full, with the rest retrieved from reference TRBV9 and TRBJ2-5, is DSGVTQTPKHLITATGQRVTLRCSPRSGDLSVYWYQQSLDQGLQFLIQYYNGEERAKGNILERFSAQQFPDLHSELNLSSLELGDSALYFCASAPRTAEETQYFGPGTRLLVL.

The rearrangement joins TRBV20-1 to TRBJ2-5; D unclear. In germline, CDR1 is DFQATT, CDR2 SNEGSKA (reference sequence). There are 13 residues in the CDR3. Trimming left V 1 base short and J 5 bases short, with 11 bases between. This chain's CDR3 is CSARGTAGETQYF. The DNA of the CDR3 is TGCAGTGCTAGAGGCACGGCCGGGGAGACCCAGTACTTC.

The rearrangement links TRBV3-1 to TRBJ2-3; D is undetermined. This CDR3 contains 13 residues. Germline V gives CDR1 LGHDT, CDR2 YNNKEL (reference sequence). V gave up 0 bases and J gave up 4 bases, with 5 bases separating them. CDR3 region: CASSQEGPDTQYF. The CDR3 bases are TGTGCCAGCAGCCAAGAAGGACCAGATACGCAGTATTTT.

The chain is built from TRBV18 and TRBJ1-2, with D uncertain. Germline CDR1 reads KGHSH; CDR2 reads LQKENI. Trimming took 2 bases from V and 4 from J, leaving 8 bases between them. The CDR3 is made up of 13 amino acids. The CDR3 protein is CASSPEEGYGYTF. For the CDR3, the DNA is TGTGCCAGCTCACCAGAGGAGGGCTATGGCTACACCTTC.

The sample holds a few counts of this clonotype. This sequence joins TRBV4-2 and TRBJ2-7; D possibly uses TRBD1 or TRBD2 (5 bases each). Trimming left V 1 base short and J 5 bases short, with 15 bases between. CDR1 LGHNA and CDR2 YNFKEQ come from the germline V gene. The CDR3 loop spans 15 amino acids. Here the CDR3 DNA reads TGTGCCAGCAGCCAAGTCCGGGACGGATCCCACGAGCAGTACTTC. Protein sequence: CASSQVRDGSHEQYF.

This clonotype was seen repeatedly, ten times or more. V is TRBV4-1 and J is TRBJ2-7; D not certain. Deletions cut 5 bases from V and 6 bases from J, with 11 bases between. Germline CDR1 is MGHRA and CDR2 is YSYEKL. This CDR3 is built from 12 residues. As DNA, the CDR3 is TGCGCCAGCAGCGGTATGGTGGGCGAGCAGTACTTC. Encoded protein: CASSGMVGEQYF.

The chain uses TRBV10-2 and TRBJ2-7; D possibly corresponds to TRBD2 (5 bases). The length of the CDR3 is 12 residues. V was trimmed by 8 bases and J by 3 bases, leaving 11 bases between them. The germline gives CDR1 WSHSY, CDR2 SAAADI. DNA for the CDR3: TGCGCCAGCCTGCGAGGGAACTACGAGCAGTACTTC. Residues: CASLRGNYEQYF.